Included here is one T cell receptor (beta chain) sequence, with context. This clonotype was counted many times. No antigen is known for it. One base away there is no much larger clone; base qualities are not given. Inclusive of the bounding cysteine and phenylalanine, the CDR3 is 13 residues long. The DNA shown is the 39-base CDR3, in frame from base 1. Reading the germline V gene gives CDR1 MDHEN and CDR2 SYDVKM. V was cut back by 5 bases and J by 0 bases, leaving a gap of 8 bases between them. The library was prepared using multiplex PCR. Sequencing was carried out with an Illumina HiSeq 4000. iRepertoire HTBI primers and Arm-PCR amplification of CDR3 regions were used to construct TCR beta libraries. Before sequencing, the PCR products went through gel purification. In the authors' own workflow: Across samples, 60 to 70 TRBV and 13 to 15 TRBJ segments were identified and used for gene usage analysis of CDR3 amino acid clonotypes. Filtered high-quality paired reads were merged into contigs using COPE and FqMerger. BLAST was used to align contigs to IMGT TRBV, TRBD and TRBJ reference genes, and CDR3 was defined according to IMGT. Highly expanded clones were defined as clonotypes with a frequency above 0.1%. Shannon entropy served as the measure of repertoire diversity, while the Gini coefficient captured V-J evenness. Public clonotypes were defined as clonotypes shared by more than one individual. The public reads were quality trimmed at Q25 with fastp and then assembled into clones with MiXCR by TCRdb, keeping productive beta chains. Rows merge per CDR3 protein into single entries with the most common DNA and genes. Here the V and J calls rest on TCRdb's processing, not on the authors' analysis. A total of about 530,000 distinct CDR3 sequences appear in this sample, 15% to 20% of them only once. The ten largest clones add up to around a quarter of the sample.

This sample was included in a study of regulatory T cells in long-lasting Graves disease listed by TCRdb under 2021. With respect to the entire study: Patients with newly diagnosed Graves' disease had been on antithyroid drugs for under 3 months. Patients with persistent Graves' disease were compared with patients with newly diagnosed Graves' disease using TCR sequencing and RNA sequencing of peripheral blood. The study was registered as a clinical trial and conducted in China. A total of approximately 35 samples were covered by TCR sequencing, comprising approximately 13 persistent and around 20 newly diagnosed Graves' disease patients.

General conclusions and limits of the study: Peripheral blood alone was examined, since thyroid tissue, which constituted the primary lesion, could not be accessed. The small sample size was acknowledged by the authors as a limitation that may reduce accuracy. Preferential use of TRBV28, TRBJ1-2 and TRBJ2-5 was observed in persistent disease, whereas TRBV20-1 and TRBJ2-1 were favored in newly diagnosed disease. Persistent patients shared more public clonotypes among themselves (approximately 2,500) than newly diagnosed patients did (about 970). Sequencing and analysis were restricted to the TCR beta chain. Lower TCR Shannon entropy and fewer highly expanded clones were observed in persistent Graves' disease patients than in newly diagnosed patients, which suggested clonal expansion.

The time point label here, explained by the study, means: newly diagnosed GD, antithyroid drugs for less than 3 months. RNA was extracted from PBMCs in TRIzol for both TCR sequencing and RNA sequencing. The diagnosis of Graves' disease followed American Thyroid Association guidelines. The patients came from an endocrinology department in Xi'an, China. From each patient, approximately 9 milliliters of peripheral blood was collected into an EDTA anticoagulant tube. PBMCs were isolated by Ficoll Paque Plus density gradient separation without further T cell sorting. An Agilent 2100 Bioanalyzer and agarose gel were used to check RNA quality, while a NanoDrop 2000 measured RNA concentration. The same data also contributed to another study, on T cells in Graves' hyperthyroidism and ophthalmopathy. As described in the second report: Stable Graves' hyperthyroidism was defined as no progression to ophthalmopathy during 18 months of follow-up. Hyperthyroidism patients were newly diagnosed, with disease duration under 2 months, and aged 18 to 65 years. Patients with uncontrolled infections, other autoimmune diseases, pregnancy or lactation were excluded. Diagnoses were established on the basis of clinical symptoms, serum thyroxine and TRAb, thyroid ultrasound, and orbital computed tomography. A first-round RT-PCR of the TCR CDR3 used the HTBI primer set with the Qiagen OneStep RT-PCR kit. Most expanded thyroid clonotypes (frequency above 0.001) were also detected in blood, a finding suggesting that blood repertoires may reflect thyroid immune responses. Ophthalmopathy was separated from stable hyperthyroidism by a 13 V-J signature model, with 85% to 90% sensitivity and about 84% specificity obtained in cross-validation and 80%/75% obtained in testing. During validation, the model predicted progression to ophthalmopathy a median of about 5.9 months ahead of onset, with approximately 70% sensitivity and 72.22% specificity. To identify TCR V-J signatures that set the groups apart, the researchers used a discovery cohort of 100 or so patients, made up of approximately 43 with Graves' ophthalmopathy and some 58 with stable Graves' hyperthyroidism. Prospective prediction of ophthalmopathy was tested in an independent validation cohort of about 19 hyperthyroidism patients and around 16 patients who later progressed to ophthalmopathy. The roughly 91 discovery patients were randomly divided into training and test sets at a 7:3 ratio. The study also compared thyroid tissue and blood T-cell repertoires from about six Graves' hyperthyroidism patients. After sampling, hyperthyroidism patients received methimazole starting at 30 mg daily, and ophthalmopathy patients received high-dose intravenous methylprednisolone. Libraries were constructed in a second round of multiplex PCR, after which size selection and purification were carried out. Sequencing of the libraries was done on an Illumina HiSeq2000 using paired-end 100 bp reads. SOAPnuke was used to process the raw data, with reads discarded if the reads contained adapters or uncalled bases, had a mean Phred below 15, or lacked an exact constant-primer or identifier match. COPE v1.2.5 was used to merge high-quality paired reads, and clonotypes were defined as unique nucleotide sequences. MiTCR v1.1 was used to align clonotypes to the IMGT TRBV, TRBD and TRBJ reference segments. The analysis included only V-J combinations with a frequency above 0.0001, which together covered 99% to 99.2% of the repertoires. A TCS score was defined as the ratio between F50 (clonal expansion) and ExV (chaos), using BLOSUM62-based TCRdist between CDR3 peptides within each V-J. Welch's t-statistics and random forest reduced 514 V-J features to 10 to 15, which were used in a naive Bayes classifier (R e1071). Sample size was not statistically predetermined, and investigators were not blinded to group allocation. The paper describes TCR Vbeta CDR3 sequencing of 130 to 150 peripheral blood samples, made up of 43 ophthalmopathy patients, more than 70 hyperthyroidism patients and approximately 17 progressor patients.

The clonotype originates from a woman aged 40 to 65 with Graves disease. Donor details come from another sample of the same person, matched by shared clones. The material was peripheral blood mononuclear cells (PBMCs), obtained at new diagnosis, from a patient treated with antithyroid drugs. The rearrangement combines TRBV28 with TRBJ2-7; TRBD2 might be the D gene, on 6 matching bases. The nucleotide sequence is given as TGTGCCAGCAGTGCCGGGAGCTCCTACGAGCAGTACTTC. Its translation is CASSAGSSYEQYF.